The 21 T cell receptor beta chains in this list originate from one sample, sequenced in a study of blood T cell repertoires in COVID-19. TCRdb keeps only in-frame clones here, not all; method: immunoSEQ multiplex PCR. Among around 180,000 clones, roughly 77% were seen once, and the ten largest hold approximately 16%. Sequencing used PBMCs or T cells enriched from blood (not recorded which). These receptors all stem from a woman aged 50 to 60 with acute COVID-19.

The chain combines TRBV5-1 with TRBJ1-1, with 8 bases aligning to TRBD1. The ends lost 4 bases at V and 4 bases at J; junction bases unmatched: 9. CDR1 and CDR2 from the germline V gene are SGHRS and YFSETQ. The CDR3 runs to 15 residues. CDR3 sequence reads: CASSDLRTGSTEAFF. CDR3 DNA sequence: TGCGCCAGCAGCGATTTACGGACAGGGAGCACTGAAGCTTTCTTT. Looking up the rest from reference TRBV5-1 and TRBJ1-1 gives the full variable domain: KAGVTQTPRYLIKTRGQQVTLSCSPISGHRSVSWYQQTPGQGLQFLFEYFSETQRNKGNFPGRFSGRQFSNSRSEMNVSTLELGDSALYLCASSDLRTGSTEAFFGQGTRLTVV.

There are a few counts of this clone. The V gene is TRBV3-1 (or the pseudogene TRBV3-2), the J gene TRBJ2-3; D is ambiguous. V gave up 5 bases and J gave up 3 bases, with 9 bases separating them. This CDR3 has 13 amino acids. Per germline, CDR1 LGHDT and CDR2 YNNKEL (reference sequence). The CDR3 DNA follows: TGTGCCAGCAGCAGCGTAGAGACAGATACGCAGTATTTT. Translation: CASSSVETDTQYF.

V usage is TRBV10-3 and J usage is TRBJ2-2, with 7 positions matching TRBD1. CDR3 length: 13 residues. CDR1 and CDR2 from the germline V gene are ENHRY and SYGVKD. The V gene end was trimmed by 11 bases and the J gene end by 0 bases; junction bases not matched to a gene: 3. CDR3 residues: CALGTANTGELFF. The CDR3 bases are TGTGCCCTCGGGACAGCGAACACCGGGGAGCTGTTTTTT.

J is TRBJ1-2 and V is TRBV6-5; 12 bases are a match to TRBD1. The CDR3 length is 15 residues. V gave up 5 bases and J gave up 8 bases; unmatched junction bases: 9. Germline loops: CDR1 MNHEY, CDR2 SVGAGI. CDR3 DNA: TGTGCCAGCAGTACTCCGGGACAGGGGGCGCCCGGCTACACCTTC. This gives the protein CASSTPGQGAPGYTF.

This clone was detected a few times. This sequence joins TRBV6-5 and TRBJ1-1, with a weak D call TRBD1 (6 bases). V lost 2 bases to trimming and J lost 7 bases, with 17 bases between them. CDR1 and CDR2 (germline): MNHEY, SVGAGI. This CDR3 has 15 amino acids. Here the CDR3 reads CASSYLGGGPYEAFF. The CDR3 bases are TGTGCCAGCAGTTACCTTGGGGGGGGGCCTTATGAAGCTTTCTTT.

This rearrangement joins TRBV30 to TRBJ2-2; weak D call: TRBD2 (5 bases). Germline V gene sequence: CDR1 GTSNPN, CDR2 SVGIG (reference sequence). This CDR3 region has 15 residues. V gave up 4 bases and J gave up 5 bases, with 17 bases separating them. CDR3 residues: CAWNGARSGTGELFF. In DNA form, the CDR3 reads TGTGCCTGGAATGGCGCCAGGTCGGGGACCGGGGAGCTGTTTTTT.

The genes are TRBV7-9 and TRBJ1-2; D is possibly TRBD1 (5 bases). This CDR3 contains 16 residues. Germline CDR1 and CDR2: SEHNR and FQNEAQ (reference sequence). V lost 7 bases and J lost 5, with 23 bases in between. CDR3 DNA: TGTGCCAGCACCACCGCGGGGCAGGGAGGGATATATGGCTACACCTTC. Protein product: CASTTAGQGGIYGYTF. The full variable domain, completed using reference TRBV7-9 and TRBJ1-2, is DTGVSQNPRHKITKRGQNVTFRCDPISEHNRLYWYRQTLGQGPEFLTYFQNEAQLEKSRLLSDRFSAERPKGSFSTLEIQRTEQGDSAMYLCASTTAGQGGIYGYTFGSGTRLTVV.

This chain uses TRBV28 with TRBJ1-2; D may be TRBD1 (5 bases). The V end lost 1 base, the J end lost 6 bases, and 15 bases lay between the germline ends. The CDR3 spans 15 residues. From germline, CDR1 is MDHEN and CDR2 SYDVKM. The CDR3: CASSLLGSGYNGYTF. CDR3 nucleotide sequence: TGTGCCAGCAGTTTATTAGGCTCAGGGTACAATGGCTACACCTTC.

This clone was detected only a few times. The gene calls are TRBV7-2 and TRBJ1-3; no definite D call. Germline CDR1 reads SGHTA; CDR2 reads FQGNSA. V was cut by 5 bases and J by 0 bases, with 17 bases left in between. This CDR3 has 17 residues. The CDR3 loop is CASSAFPIEISGNTIYF. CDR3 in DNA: TGTGCCAGCAGCGCATTTCCCATAGAGATCTCTGGAAACACCATATATTTT.

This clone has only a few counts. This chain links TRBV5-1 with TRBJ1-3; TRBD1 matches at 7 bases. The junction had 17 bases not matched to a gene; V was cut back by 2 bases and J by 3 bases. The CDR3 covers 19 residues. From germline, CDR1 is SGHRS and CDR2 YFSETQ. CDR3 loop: CASSFAPTSTGLNGNTIYF. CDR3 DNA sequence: TGCGCCAGCAGCTTTGCCCCAACATCGACAGGGCTAAATGGAAACACCATATATTTT.

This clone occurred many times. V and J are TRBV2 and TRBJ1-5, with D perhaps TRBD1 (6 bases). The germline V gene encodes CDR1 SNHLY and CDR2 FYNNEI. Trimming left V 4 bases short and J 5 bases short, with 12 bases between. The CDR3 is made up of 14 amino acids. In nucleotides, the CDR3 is TGTGCCAGCAGTGGGGGGGGCGAATATCAGCCCCAGCATTTT. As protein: CASSGGGEYQPQHF. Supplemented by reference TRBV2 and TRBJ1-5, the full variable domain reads EPEVTQTPSHQVTQMGQEVILRCVPISNHLYFYWYRQILGQKVEFLVSFYNNEISEKSEIFDDQFSVERPDGSNFTLKIRSTKLEDSAMYFCASSGGGEYQPQHFGDGTRLSIL.

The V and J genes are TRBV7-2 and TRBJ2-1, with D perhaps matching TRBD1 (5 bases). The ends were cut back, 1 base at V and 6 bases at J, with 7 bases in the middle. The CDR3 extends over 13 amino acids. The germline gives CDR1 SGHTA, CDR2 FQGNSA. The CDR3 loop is CASSLGGVNEQFF. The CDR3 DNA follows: TGTGCCAGCAGCTTAGGGGGCGTCAATGAGCAGTTCTTC.

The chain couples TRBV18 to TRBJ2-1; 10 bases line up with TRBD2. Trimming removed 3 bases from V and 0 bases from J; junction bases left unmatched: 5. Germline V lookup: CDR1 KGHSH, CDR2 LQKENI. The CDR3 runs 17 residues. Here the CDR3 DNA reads TGTGCCAGCTCACCTCTACTAGCGGGGAGCTCCTACAATGAGCAGTTCTTC. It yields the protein CASSPLLAGSSYNEQFF.

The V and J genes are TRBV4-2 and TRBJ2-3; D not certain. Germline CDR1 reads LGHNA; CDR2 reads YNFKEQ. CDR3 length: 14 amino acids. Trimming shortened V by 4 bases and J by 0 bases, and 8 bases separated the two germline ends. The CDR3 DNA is TGTGCCAGCAGCCCCTCTCTGAGCACAGATACGCAGTATTTT. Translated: CASSPSLSTDTQYF.

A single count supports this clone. The CDR3 DNA sequence: TGTGCCACCCGGACAGGACCCGGTTTCCAGCAGTTCTTC. Translation gives CATRTGPGFQQFF. This chain links TRBV12-3 or TRBV12-4 with TRBJ2-1; 7 positions agree with TRBD1. The CDR3 sequence is 13 residues long. Trimming took 10 bases from V and 11 from J; bases not matched to a gene: 14.

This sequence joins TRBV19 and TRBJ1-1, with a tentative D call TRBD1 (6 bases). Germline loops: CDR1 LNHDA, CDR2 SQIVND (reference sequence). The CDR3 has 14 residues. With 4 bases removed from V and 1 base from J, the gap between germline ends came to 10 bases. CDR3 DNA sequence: TGTGCCAGTAGTACAGGGGTCGGGAACACTGAAGCTTTCTTT. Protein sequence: CASSTGVGNTEAFF. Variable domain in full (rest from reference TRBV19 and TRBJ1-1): DGGITQSPKYLFRKEGQNVTLSCEQNLNHDAMYWYRQDPGQGLRLIYYSQIVNDFQKGDIAEGYSVSREKKESFPLTVTSAQKNPTAFYLCASSTGVGNTEAFFGQGTRLTVV.

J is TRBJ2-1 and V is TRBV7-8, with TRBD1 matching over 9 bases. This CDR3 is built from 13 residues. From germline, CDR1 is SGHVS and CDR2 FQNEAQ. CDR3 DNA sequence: TGTGCAGTTGACAGGGGGTCCTACAATGAGCAGTTCTTC. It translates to CAVDRGSYNEQFF.

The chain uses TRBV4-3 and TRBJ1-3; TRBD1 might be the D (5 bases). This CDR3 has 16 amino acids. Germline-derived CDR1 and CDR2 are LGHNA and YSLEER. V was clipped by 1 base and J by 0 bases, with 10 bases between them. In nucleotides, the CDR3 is TGCGCCAGCAGCCAAGCCTCTACAGGCTCTGGAAACACCATATATTTT. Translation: CASSQASTGSGNTIYF.

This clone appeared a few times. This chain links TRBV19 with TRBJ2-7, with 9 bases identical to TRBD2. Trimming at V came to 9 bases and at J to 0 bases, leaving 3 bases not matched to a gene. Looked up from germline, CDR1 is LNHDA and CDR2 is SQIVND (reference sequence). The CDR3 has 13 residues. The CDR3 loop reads CASQTSGSYEQYV. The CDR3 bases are TGTGCCAGCCAGACTAGCGGCTCCTACGAGCAGTACGTC.

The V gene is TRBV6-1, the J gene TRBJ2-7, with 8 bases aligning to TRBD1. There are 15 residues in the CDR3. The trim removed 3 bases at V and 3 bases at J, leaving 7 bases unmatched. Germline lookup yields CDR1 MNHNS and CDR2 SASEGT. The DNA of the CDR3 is TGTGCCAGCAGTGACCCGGGACAGGCAAACTACGAGCAGTACGTC. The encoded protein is CASSDPGQANYEQYV.

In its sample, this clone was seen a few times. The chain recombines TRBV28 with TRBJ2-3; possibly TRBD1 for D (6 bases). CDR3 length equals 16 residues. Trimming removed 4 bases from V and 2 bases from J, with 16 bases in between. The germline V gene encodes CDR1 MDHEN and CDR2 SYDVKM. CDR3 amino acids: CASSSTTGRSTDTQYF. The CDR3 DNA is TGTGCCAGCAGTTCTACGACAGGTCGGTCCACAGATACGCAGTATTTT.